Following are 29 T cell receptor beta chains from one sample sequenced in a study of metastatic and nonmetastatic thyroid tumors. Thyroid surgery was preceded by no treatment in any patient. TCRdb reprocessed the PCR reads via MiXCR. The sample has about 6,100 clones, about 29% seen once. Sequencing was done on a sample of adjacent normal tissue. These receptors were obtained from a female donor with papillary thyroid cancer or a benign thyroid nodule (not recorded which). Some clones in this sample may be carry-over from other donors' samples.

V gene TRBV20-1 combines with J gene TRBJ2-6; D ambiguous. V lost 0 bases and J lost 1, with 7 bases in between. From germline, CDR1 is DFQATT and CDR2 SNEGSKA (reference sequence). The CDR3 has 15 residues. Here the CDR3 DNA reads TGCAGTGCTAGAGATCCGCGATCTGGGGCCAACGTCCTGACTTTC. It codes for CSARDPRSGANVLTF.

This clone was recorded many times. A much larger clone differs by one base, so this may be a read error. The rearrangement uses TRBV6-2 or TRBV6-3 and TRBJ1-1, with 7 bases that match TRBD1. The CDR3 length is 15 residues. Germline values: CDR1 MNHEY, CDR2 SVGEGT. The CDR3 nucleotides are TGTGCCAGCAGTTACACTCGGACTGACAGGGATGAAGTTTTCTTT. It yields the protein CASSYTRTDRDEVFF.

This clone was detected a few times. The chain combines TRBV6-6 with TRBJ2-1; perhaps TRBD2 as D (5 bases). CDR1 and CDR2 (germline): MNHNY, SVGAGI (reference sequence). V was shortened by 0 bases and J by 2 bases, with 11 bases between the two germline ends. CDR3 length equals 16 residues. CDR3: CASSYSLAPPYNEQFF. The CDR3, as DNA: TGTGCCAGCAGTTACTCTCTAGCCCCCCCCTACAATGAGCAGTTCTTC.

The CDR3 region has the DNA TGTGCCAGTAGTATGGAGGGAAGCAATCAGCCCCAGCATTTT. It encodes CASSMEGSNQPQHF. This chain joins TRBV19 and TRBJ1-5; D gene ambiguous. Per the germline V gene, CDR1 is LNHDA and CDR2 is SQIVND (reference sequence). The CDR3 runs to 14 residues. V was cut by 3 bases and J by 1 base, with 7 bases left in between.

Only a few counts were recorded for this clone. The rearrangement uses TRBV10-2 and TRBJ2-7; 8 positions agree with TRBD1. This CDR3 region has 14 residues. Unmatched junction bases numbered 4, after V lost 3 bases and J lost 3 bases. Germline CDR1 reads WSHSY; CDR2 reads SAAADI. The CDR3 region is CASSDRTGNYEQYF. The CDR3 nucleotides are TGCGCCAGCAGTGATCGGACAGGGAACTACGAGCAGTACTTC.

This clone rates as medium-sized. This sequence joins TRBV10-2 and TRBJ1-1; D not resolved. The CDR3 loop spans 13 amino acids. V was pared by 7 bases and J by 1 base, with 10 bases between. CDR1 is WSHSY, CDR2 SAAADI, per germline. The CDR3 DNA follows: TGCGCCAGCATGAGGGCGGGGAACACTGAAGCTTTCTTT. The encoded protein is CASMRAGNTEAFF.

The V call is TRBV6-1, the J call TRBJ1-4; 12 bases are shared with TRBD1. Germline-derived CDR1 and CDR2 are MNHNS and SASEGT. Trimming removed 2 bases from V and 10 bases from J; junction bases left unmatched: 5. There are 15 residues in the CDR3. In nucleotides, the CDR3 is TGTGCCAGCAGTGAAAGGGACAGGGGGCTCGGAAAACTGTTTTTT. This gives the protein CASSERDRGLGKLFF.

V and J are TRBV19 and TRBJ2-2; 7 positions match TRBD1. The CDR3 covers 13 residues. The V gene end was trimmed by 5 bases and the J gene end by 6 bases; junction bases not matched to a gene: 3. The germline V gene encodes CDR1 LNHDA and CDR2 SQIVND (reference sequence). As DNA, the CDR3 is TGTGCCAGTAGTGAGACAGGGCCCGGGGAGCTGTTTTTT. Translating gives CASSETGPGELFF.

This clone was counted only a few times. The junction differs from germline at one of its ends, possibly a read error. J is TRBJ2-3 and V is TRBV6-1, with 7 bases fitting TRBD2. Germline CDR1 and CDR2: MNHNS and SASEGT. The CDR3 has 15 residues. CDR3 coding DNA: TGTGCCAGCAGGGAAGCGGGGTTCCACACAGATACGCAGTATTTT. Residues: CASREAGFHTDTQYF.

A few counts support this clone. The chain employs TRBV2 and TRBJ2-7; D not resolved. The germline gives CDR1 SNHLY, CDR2 FYNNEI. Trimming left V 4 bases short and J 2 bases short, with 12 bases between. The CDR3 contains 14 residues. CDR3 loop: CASSVTDTPYEQYF. CDR3 nucleotides: TGTGCCAGCAGTGTAACAGACACCCCCTACGAGCAGTACTTC. The full variable domain, with the rest looked up from reference TRBV2 and TRBJ2-7, is EPEVTQTPSHQVTQMGQEVILRCVPISNHLYFYWYRQILGQKVEFLVSFYNNEISEKSEIFDDQFSVERPDGSNFTLKIRSTKLEDSAMYFCASSVTDTPYEQYFGPGTRLTVT.

This chain joins TRBV20-1 and TRBJ1-1; D is possibly TRBD1 (6 bases). Germline V CDR1 and CDR2: DFQATT, SNEGSKA (reference sequence). Trimming left V 5 bases short and J 0 bases short, with 13 bases between. The CDR3 is made up of 14 amino acids. The DNA of the CDR3 is TGCAGTGCTCATGGGGACATAATGAACACTGAAGCTTTCTTT. Protein: CSAHGDIMNTEAFF.

The gene calls are TRBV28 and TRBJ2-7, with TRBD1 as a possible D gene (5 bases). Trimming left V 5 bases short and J 2 bases short, with 7 bases between. The V gene's germline CDR1 is MDHEN and CDR2 SYDVKM. The CDR3 has 12 residues. The CDR3 loop is CASSRQPYEQYF. In DNA, the CDR3 is TGTGCCAGCAGTCGACAGCCCTACGAGCAGTACTTC. The full variable domain, in which reference TRBV28 and TRBJ2-7 provide the parts outside the CDR3, is DVKVTQSSRYLVKRTGEKVFLECVQDMDHENMFWYRQDPGLGLRLIYFSYDVKMKEKGDIPEGYSVSREKKERFSLILESASTNQTSMYLCASSRQPYEQYFGPGTRLTVT.

The rearrangement links TRBV20-1 to TRBJ1-2, with 7 bases aligning to TRBD1. V shed 6 bases and J 8 bases; nucleotides not matched to a gene: 12. The CDR3 has 13 amino acids. Germline CDR1 is DFQATT and CDR2 is SNEGSKA (reference sequence). CDR3: CSAPGRGDGGYTF. The CDR3 region has the DNA TGCAGTGCACCTGGCAGGGGGGATGGAGGCTACACCTTC.

This clone was detected only a few times. The chain is built from TRBV2 and TRBJ2-7; 7 nucleotides agree with TRBD2. J lost 3 bases, V lost 5 bases, and 4 bases had no gene match. The germline gives CDR1 SNHLY, CDR2 FYNNEI. CDR3 size: 13 residues. The CDR3 DNA reads TGTGCCAGCAGTCCTAGCGGAGACTACGAGCAGTACTTC. This codes for CASSPSGDYEQYF. The full variable domain, completed using reference TRBV2 and TRBJ2-7, is EPEVTQTPSHQVTQMGQEVILRCVPISNHLYFYWYRQILGQKVEFLVSFYNNEISEKSEIFDDQFSVERPDGSNFTLKIRSTKLEDSAMYFCASSPSGDYEQYFGPGTRLTVT.

This chain joins TRBV7-6 and TRBJ2-1, with 9 bases identical to TRBD2. V was pared by 3 bases and J by 7 bases, with 7 bases of the junction left unmatched. The V gene's germline CDR1 is SGHVS and CDR2 FNYEAQ. This CDR3 is built from 15 residues. The CDR3, as DNA: TGTGCCAGCAGCTTGGAGGCGGGAGGGAGGAATGAGCAGTTCTTC. Amino acids: CASSLEAGGRNEQFF. Full variable domain (missing parts from reference TRBV7-6 and TRBJ2-1): GAGVSQSPRYKVTKRGQDVALRCDPISGHVSLYWYRQALGQGPEFLTYFNYEAQQDKSGLPNDRFSAERPEGSISTLTIQRTEQRDSAMYRCASSLEAGGRNEQFFGPGTRLTVL.

This clone is large. V and J are TRBV19 and TRBJ1-5; maybe TRBD1 (6 bases). The germline V gene has CDR1 LNHDA and CDR2 SQIVND (reference sequence). The V end lost 4 bases, the J end lost 1 base, and 20 bases lay between the germline ends. The CDR3 spans 18 residues. CDR3 residues: CASSNRVVISGSNQPQHF. The CDR3 coding sequence is TGTGCCAGTAGTAACAGGGTGGTAATTAGCGGAAGCAATCAGCCCCAGCATTTT.

The rearrangement links TRBV9 to TRBJ2-7, with no clear D. V lost 3 bases and J 0 bases, leaving 10 bases between the germline ends. Germline-derived CDR1 and CDR2 are SGDLS and YYNGEE. This CDR3 contains 14 residues. CDR3 coding DNA: TGTGCCAGCAGCGCGGATGGCAGCTCCTACGAGCAGTACTTC. Translation: CASSADGSSYEQYF.

This clone came up a few times. The chain has TRBV19 and TRBJ1-2; no firm D call. Germline V CDR1 and CDR2: LNHDA, SQIVND (reference sequence). CDR3 size: 11 residues. V lost 2 bases and J 5 bases, leaving 3 bases between the germline ends. The CDR3 loop is CASSIQYGYTF. CDR3 sequence (DNA): TGTGCCAGTAGTATACAGTATGGCTACACCTTC.

The rearrangement uses TRBV4-2 and TRBJ2-6, with TRBD2 matching 8 bases. V dropped 4 bases and J dropped 0; count of bases not matched to a gene: 5. The CDR3 has 17 amino acids. Germline CDR1 reads LGHNA; CDR2 reads YNFKEQ. The CDR3 protein is CASSRSGAGSGANVLTF. CDR3 in DNA: TGTGCCAGCAGCCGTAGCGGGGCCGGCTCTGGGGCCAACGTCCTGACTTTC.

This clone showed up many times. This rearrangement joins TRBV12-3 or TRBV12-4 to TRBJ2-7; tentatively, D is TRBD2 (6 bases). The CDR3 is made up of 14 amino acids. The V gene lost 6 bases and the J gene lost 4 bases, with 16 bases spanning the gap. CDR3 amino acids: CASSKTGLTYEQYF. DNA for the CDR3: TGTGCCAGCAGCAAAACGGGACTCACGTACGAGCAGTACTTC.

This clone occurred once. The J gene is TRBJ2-7, the V gene TRBV7-2, with TRBD1 matching over 9 bases. This CDR3 spans 16 amino acids. CDR1 and CDR2 (germline): SGHTA, FQGNSA. Trimming at V came to 0 bases and at J to 1 base, leaving 4 bases not matched to a gene. CDR3 sequence: CASSLARTGESYEQYF. The CDR3 DNA sequence: TGTGCCAGCAGCTTAGCCCGGACAGGGGAATCCTACGAGCAGTACTTC.

This clone is termed large. This chain connects TRBV19 to TRBJ1-5; D ambiguous. Trimming removed 4 bases at V and 2 bases at J, with 15 bases between. The CDR3 spans 16 residues. CDR1 is LNHDA, CDR2 SQIVND, per germline (reference sequence). The CDR3 region has the DNA TGTGCCAGTAGTAACTCGGGAAGTTGGGGCAATCAGCCCCAGCATTTT. Its translation: CASSNSGSWGNQPQHF.

This clone is termed medium-sized. The chain joins TRBV28 to TRBJ2-5; maybe TRBD1 (6 bases). Germline CDR1 and CDR2: MDHEN and SYDVKM. V was shortened by 5 bases and J by 2 bases, with 18 bases between the two germline ends. CDR3 length: 16 residues. The CDR3 sequence is CASSILSGAAQETQYF. The CDR3 DNA reads as TGTGCCAGCAGTATTTTATCAGGGGCGGCTCAAGAGACCCAGTACTTC.

The chain is built from TRBV28 and TRBJ2-7; D is possibly TRBD2 (6 bases). Germline V lookup: CDR1 MDHEN, CDR2 SYDVKM. This CDR3 comprises 17 residues. V was clipped by 2 bases and J by 0 bases, with 17 bases between them. CDR3 region: CASSLEGYRDFSYEQYF. CDR3 coding DNA: TGTGCCAGCAGTTTAGAAGGGTACCGGGACTTCTCCTACGAGCAGTACTTC. Full variable domain (remainder filled in from reference TRBV28 and TRBJ2-7): DVKVTQSSRYLVKRTGEKVFLECVQDMDHENMFWYRQDPGLGLRLIYFSYDVKMKEKGDIPEGYSVSREKKERFSLILESASTNQTSMYLCASSLEGYRDFSYEQYFGPGTRLTVT.

This clone has just a few counts. This rearrangement joins TRBV27 to TRBJ2-2, with 8 nucleotides matching TRBD2. The CDR3 is 16 residues long. J lost 1 base, V lost 7 bases, and 8 bases had no gene match. From germline, CDR1 is MNHEY and CDR2 SMNVEV (reference sequence). The chain's CDR3 is CASTQRSGMNTGELFF. The CDR3 DNA is TGTGCCAGCACCCAGCGTAGCGGGATGAACACCGGGGAGCTGTTTTTT.

The chain recombines TRBV12-3 or TRBV12-4 with TRBJ2-3, with D possibly being TRBD2 (5 bases). The V end lost 4 bases, the J end lost 4 bases, and 15 bases lay between the germline ends. This CDR3 spans 15 amino acids. For the CDR3, the DNA is TGTGCCAGCAGTTCGGGTAGCGTTGTCCCAGATACGCAGTATTTT. Protein product: CASSSGSVVPDTQYF.

On this clone: This likely comes from a read error, as the CDR3 has no conserved phenylalanine or tryptophan at its end. Because the CDR3's place on the DNA is in doubt, the DNA is left out and the CDR3 is given as listed by TCRdb. The rearrangement links TRBV7-3 to TRBJ2-3; TRBD2 is taken as the D call from the table, unchecked against the DNA. CDR1 and CDR2 (germline): SGHTA, FQGTGA. Including both end residues, the CDR3 is 8 amino acids long. The CDR3 loop reads CASSPPAG.

This clone was seen only a few times. V and J are TRBV6-1 and TRBJ1-1, with D possibly matching TRBD1 (5 bases). The germline gives CDR1 MNHNS, CDR2 SASEGT. The CDR3 has 14 residues. V lost 5 bases to trimming and J lost 6 bases, with 16 bases between them. CDR3 DNA sequence: TGTGCCAGCAGTCGCCCAGGGAATAGGGCTGAAGCTTTCTTT. Its protein product is CASSRPGNRAEAFF.

V usage is TRBV6-6 and J usage is TRBJ1-1; D possibly corresponds to TRBD1 (6 bases). CDR3 length: 14 residues. V dropped 2 bases and J dropped 0 bases, with 7 bases sitting between them. Per germline, CDR1 MNHNY and CDR2 SVGAGI (reference sequence). CDR3 residues: CASSYRDMNTEAFF. The CDR3 DNA follows: TGTGCCAGCAGTTACCGGGACATGAACACTGAAGCTTTCTTT.